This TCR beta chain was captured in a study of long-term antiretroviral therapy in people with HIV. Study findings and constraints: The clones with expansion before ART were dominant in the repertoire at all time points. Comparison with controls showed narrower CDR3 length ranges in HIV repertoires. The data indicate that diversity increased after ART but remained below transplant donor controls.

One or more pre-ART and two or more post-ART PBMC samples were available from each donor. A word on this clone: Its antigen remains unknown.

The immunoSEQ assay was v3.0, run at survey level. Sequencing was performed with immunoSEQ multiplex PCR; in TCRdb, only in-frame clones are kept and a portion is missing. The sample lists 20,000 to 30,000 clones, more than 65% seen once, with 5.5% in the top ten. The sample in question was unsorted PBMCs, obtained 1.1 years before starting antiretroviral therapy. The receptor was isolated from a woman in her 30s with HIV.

The CDR3 nucleotides read TGTGCCTGGAGGGGACAGACGAACACTGAAGCTTTCTTT. Translated: CAWRGQTNTEAFF. V usage is TRBV30 and J usage is TRBJ1-1, with TRBD1 identical over 7 bases. Per the germline V gene, CDR1 is GTSNPN and CDR2 is SVGIG (reference sequence). V shed 3 bases and J 1 base; nucleotides not matched to a gene: 2. The CDR3 runs to 13 residues.